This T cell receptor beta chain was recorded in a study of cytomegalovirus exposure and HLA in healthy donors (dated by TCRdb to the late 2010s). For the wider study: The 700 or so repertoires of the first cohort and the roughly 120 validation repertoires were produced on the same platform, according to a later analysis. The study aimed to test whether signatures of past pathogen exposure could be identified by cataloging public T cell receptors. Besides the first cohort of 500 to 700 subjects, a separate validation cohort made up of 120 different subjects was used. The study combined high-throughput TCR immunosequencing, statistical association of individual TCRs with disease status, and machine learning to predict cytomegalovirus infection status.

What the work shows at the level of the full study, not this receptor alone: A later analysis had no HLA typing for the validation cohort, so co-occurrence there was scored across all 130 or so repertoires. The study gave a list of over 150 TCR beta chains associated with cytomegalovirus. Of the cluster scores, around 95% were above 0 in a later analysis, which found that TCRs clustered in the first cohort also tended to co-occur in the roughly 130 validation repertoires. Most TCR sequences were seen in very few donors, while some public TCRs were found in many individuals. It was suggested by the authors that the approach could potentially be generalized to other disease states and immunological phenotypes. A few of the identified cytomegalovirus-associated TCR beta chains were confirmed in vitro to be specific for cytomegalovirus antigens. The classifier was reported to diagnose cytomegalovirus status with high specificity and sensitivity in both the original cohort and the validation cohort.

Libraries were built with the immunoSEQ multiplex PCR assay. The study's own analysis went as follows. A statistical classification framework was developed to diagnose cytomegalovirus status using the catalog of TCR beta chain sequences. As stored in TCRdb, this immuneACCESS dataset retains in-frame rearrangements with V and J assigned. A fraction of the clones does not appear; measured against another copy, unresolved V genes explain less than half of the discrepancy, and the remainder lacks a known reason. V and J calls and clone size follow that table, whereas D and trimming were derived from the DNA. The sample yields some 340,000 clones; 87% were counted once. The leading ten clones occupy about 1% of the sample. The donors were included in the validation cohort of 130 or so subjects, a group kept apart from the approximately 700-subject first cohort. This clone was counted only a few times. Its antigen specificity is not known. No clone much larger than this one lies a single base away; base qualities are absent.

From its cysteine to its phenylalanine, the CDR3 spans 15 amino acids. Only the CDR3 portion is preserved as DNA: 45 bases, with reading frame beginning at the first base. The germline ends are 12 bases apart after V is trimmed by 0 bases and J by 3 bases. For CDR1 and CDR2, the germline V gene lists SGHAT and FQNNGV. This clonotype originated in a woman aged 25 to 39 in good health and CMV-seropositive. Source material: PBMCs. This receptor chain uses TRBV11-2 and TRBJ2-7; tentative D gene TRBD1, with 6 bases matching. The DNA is TGTGCCAGCAGCTTAGATTTCGACAGGATCTACGAGCAGTACTTC. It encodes CASSLDFDRIYEQYF.